The 2 T cell receptor beta chains presented below share a single source sample, sequenced in a study of blood T cell repertoires in COVID-19. Clones were sequenced by immunoSEQ multiplex PCR, and TCRdb holds only the in-frame ones, with some missing. The sample has some 300,000 clones, just under 90% seen once. Sequenced input: peripheral blood. The receptors shown here come from a woman in her twenties or thirties with COVID-19, enrolled during active disease.

The rearrangement joins TRBV7-2 to TRBJ1-2; the D is unclear. This CDR3 has 13 amino acids. Trimming cost V 2 bases and J 7 bases, with 11 bases left between them. Germline V gives CDR1 SGHTA, CDR2 FQGNSA. The CDR3 DNA sequence: TGTGCCAGCAGCTTATCCCGTAGTGGTGGCTACACCTTC. This gives the protein CASSLSRSGGYTF. The entire variable domain, with the rest obtained from reference TRBV7-2 and TRBJ1-2, is as follows: GAGVSQSPSNKVTEKGKDVELRCDPISGHTALYWYRQSLGQGLEFLIYFQGNSAPDKSGLPSDRFSAERTGGSVSTLTIQRTQQEDSAVYLCASSLSRSGGYTFGSGTRLTVV.

The chain links TRBV9 to TRBJ2-2, with a weak D call TRBD1 (5 bases). The CDR3 runs to 13 residues. Trimming left V 1 base short and J 6 bases short, with 7 bases between. The germline CDR1 and CDR2 sequences are SGDLS and YYNGEE. The CDR3 is CASSVQGSGELFF. CDR3 nucleotides: TGTGCCAGCAGCGTACAGGGCTCCGGGGAGCTGTTTTTT.